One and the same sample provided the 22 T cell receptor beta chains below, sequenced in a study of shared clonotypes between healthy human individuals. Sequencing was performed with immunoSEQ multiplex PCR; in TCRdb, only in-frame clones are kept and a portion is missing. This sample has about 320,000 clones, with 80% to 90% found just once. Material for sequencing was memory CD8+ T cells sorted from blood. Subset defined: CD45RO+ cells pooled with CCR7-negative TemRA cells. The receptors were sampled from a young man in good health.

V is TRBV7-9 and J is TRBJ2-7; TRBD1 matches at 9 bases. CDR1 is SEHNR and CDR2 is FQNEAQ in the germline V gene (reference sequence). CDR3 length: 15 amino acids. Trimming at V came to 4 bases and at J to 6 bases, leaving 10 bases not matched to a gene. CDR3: CASSSDGTGWGEQYF. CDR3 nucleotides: TGTGCCAGCAGCTCCGACGGGACAGGGTGGGGCGAGCAGTACTTC.

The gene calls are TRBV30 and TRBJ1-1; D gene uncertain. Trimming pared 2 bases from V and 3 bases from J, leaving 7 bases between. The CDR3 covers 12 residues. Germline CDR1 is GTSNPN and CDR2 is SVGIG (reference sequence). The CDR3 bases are TGTGCCTGGAGTTTCGGGGACACTGAAGCTTTCTTT. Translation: CAWSFGDTEAFF.

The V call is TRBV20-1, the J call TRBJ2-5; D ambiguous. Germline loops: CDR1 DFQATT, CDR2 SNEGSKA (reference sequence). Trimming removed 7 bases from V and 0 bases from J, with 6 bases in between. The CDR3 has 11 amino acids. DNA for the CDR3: TGCAGTGATCACTACCAAGAGACCCAGTACTTC. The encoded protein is CSDHYQETQYF.

CDR3 region: CASSVTGRQNTEAFF. CDR3 sequence (DNA): TGTGCCAGCAGCGTAACGGGACGGCAGAACACTGAAGCTTTCTTT. The chain has TRBV7-9 and TRBJ1-1; TRBD1 is a possible D gene (5 bases). The CDR3 loop spans 15 amino acids. Germline V gene lookup returns CDR1 SEHNR and CDR2 FQNEAQ (reference sequence). Trimming took 5 bases from V and 1 from J, leaving 14 bases between them.

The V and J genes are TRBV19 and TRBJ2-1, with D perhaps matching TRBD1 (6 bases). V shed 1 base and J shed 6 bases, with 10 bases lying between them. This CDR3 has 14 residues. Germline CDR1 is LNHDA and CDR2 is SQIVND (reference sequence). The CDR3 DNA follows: TGTGCCAGTAGTATAGGAGGGGGACCCAATGAGCAGTTCTTC. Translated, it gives CASSIGGGPNEQFF.

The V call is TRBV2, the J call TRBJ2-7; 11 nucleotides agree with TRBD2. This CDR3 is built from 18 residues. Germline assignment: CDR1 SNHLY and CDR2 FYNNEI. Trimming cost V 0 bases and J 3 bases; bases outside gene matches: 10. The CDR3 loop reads CASSEAPFLTSGNYEQYF. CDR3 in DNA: TGTGCCAGCAGTGAAGCCCCTTTTTTGACTAGCGGGAACTACGAGCAGTACTTC.

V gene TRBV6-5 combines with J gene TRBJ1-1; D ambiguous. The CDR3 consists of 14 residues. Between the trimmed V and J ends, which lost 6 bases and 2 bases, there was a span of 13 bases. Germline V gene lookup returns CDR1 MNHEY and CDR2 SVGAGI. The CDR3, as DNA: TGTGCCAGCAGACCACACCTCGCCAACACTGAAGCTTTCTTT. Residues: CASRPHLANTEAFF.

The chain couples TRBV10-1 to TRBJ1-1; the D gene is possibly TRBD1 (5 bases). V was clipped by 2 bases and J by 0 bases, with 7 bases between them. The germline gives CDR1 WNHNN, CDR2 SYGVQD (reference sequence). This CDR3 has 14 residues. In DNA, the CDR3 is TGCGCCAGCAGTGAGGGGGGTATGAACACTGAAGCTTTCTTT. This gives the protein CASSEGGMNTEAFF.

The CDR3 nucleotides read TGTGCCAGCAGCTCCGGACAGATGATCGATGGCTACACCTTC. Protein product: CASSSGQMIDGYTF. The chain employs TRBV7-2 and TRBJ1-2; possibly TRBD1 for D (6 bases). CDR1 and CDR2 (germline): SGHTA, FQGNSA. V lost 4 bases to trimming and J lost 6 bases, with 15 bases between them. CDR3 length equals 14 residues.

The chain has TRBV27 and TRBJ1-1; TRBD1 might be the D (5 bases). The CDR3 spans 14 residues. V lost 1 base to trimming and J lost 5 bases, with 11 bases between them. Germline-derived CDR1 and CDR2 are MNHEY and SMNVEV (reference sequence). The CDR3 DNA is TGTGCCAGCAGTTTATGGGGGAAGGGAACTGAAGCTTTCTTT. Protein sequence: CASSLWGKGTEAFF.

The CDR3 DNA is TGTGCCAGCAGCCCCTCGGGACTTGAGGCCTACGAGCAGTACTTC. Its protein is CASSPSGLEAYEQYF. This chain connects TRBV7-9 to TRBJ2-7; TRBD2 is a possible D gene (6 bases). The CDR3 contains 15 residues. Trimming left V 5 bases short and J 2 bases short, with 16 bases between. CDR1 and CDR2 (germline): SEHNR, FQNEAQ (reference sequence). The full variable domain, in which reference TRBV7-9 and TRBJ2-7 provide the parts outside the CDR3, is DTGVSQNPRHKITKRGQNVTFRCDPISEHNRLYWYRQTLGQGPEFLTYFQNEAQLEKSRLLSDRFSAERPKGSFSTLEIQRTEQGDSAMYLCASSPSGLEAYEQYFGPGTRLTVT.

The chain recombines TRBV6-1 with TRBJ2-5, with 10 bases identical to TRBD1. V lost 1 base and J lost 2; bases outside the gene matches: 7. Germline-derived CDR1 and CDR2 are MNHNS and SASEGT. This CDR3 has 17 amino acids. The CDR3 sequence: CASSEEWDRGWQETQYF. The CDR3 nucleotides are TGTGCCAGCAGTGAAGAATGGGACAGGGGTTGGCAAGAGACCCAGTACTTC.

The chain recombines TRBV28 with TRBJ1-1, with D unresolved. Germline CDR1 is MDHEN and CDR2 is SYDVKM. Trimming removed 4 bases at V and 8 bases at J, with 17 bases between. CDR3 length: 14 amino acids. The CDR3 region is CASSSGPVPWEAFF. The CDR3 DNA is TGTGCCAGCAGTTCCGGACCGGTCCCCTGGGAAGCTTTCTTT.

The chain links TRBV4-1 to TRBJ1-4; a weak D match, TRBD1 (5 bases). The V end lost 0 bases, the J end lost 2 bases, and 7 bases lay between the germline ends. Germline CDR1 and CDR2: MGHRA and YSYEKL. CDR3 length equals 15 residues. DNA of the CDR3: TGCGCCAGCAGCCAAGATTCAGGGACTAATGAAAAACTGTTTTTT. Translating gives CASSQDSGTNEKLFF.

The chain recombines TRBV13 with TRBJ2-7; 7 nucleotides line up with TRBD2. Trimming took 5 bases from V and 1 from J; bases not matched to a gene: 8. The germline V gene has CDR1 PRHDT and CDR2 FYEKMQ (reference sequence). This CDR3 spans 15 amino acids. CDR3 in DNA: TGTGCCAGCAGCCCGCGACTAGCTTCGTCCTACGAGCAGTACTTC. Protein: CASSPRLASSYEQYF.

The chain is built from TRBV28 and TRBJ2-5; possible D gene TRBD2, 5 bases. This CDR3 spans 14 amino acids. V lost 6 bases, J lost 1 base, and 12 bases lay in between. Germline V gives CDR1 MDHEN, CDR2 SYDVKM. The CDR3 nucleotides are TGTGCCAGCAGGCCCGGACTGTCCCAAGAGACCCAGTACTTC. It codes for CASRPGLSQETQYF.

In nucleotides, the CDR3 is TGTGCCAGCAGTAGATCGACTGACTCCTACGAGCAGTACTTC. This translates into CASSRSTDSYEQYF. This chain links TRBV6-5 with TRBJ2-7; D is ambiguous. Germline values: CDR1 MNHEY, CDR2 SVGAGI. This CDR3 spans 14 amino acids. The ends were cut back, 5 bases at V and 0 bases at J, with 11 bases in the middle.

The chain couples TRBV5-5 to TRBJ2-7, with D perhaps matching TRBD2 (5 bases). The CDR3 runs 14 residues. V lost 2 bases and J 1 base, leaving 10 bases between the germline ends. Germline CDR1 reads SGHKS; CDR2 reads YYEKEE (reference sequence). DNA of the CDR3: TGTGCCAGCAGCTTTGGGAGCAGATCCTACGAGCAGTACTTC. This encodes CASSFGSRSYEQYF.

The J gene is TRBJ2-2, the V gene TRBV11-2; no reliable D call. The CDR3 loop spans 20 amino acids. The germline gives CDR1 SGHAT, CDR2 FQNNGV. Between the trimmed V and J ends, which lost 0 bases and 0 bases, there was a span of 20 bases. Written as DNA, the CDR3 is TGTGCCAGCAGCTTAGACACCATATGGGCCGAGAGCACGAACACCGGGGAGCTGTTTTTT. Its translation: CASSLDTIWAESTNTGELFF. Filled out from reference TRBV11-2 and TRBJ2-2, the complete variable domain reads EAGVAQSPRYKIIEKRQSVAFWCNPISGHATLYWYQQILGQGPKLLIQFQNNGVVDDSQLPKDRFSAERLKGVDSTLKIQPAKLEDSAVYLCASSLDTIWAESTNTGELFFGEGSRLTVL.

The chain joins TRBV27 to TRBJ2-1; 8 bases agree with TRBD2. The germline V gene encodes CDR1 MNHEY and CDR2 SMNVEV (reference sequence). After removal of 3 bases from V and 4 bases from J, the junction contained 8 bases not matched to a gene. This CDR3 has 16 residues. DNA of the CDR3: TGTGCCAGCAGTTTGGTTGGGCCTAGCGGGTACAATGAGCAGTTCTTC. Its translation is CASSLVGPSGYNEQFF.

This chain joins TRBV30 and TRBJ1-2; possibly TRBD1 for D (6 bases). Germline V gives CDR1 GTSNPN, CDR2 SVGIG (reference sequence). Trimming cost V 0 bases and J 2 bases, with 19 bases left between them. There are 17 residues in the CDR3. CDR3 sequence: CAWSVSTQQGLNYGYTF. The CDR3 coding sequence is TGTGCCTGGAGTGTTTCTACCCAACAGGGTTTGAACTATGGCTACACCTTC.

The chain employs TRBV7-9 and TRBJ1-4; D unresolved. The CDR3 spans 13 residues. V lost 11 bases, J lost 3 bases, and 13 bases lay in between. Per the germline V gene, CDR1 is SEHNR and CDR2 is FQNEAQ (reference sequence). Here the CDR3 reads CAAVDSSNEKLFF. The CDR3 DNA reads TGTGCCGCAGTGGACTCGTCTAATGAAAAACTGTTTTTT.